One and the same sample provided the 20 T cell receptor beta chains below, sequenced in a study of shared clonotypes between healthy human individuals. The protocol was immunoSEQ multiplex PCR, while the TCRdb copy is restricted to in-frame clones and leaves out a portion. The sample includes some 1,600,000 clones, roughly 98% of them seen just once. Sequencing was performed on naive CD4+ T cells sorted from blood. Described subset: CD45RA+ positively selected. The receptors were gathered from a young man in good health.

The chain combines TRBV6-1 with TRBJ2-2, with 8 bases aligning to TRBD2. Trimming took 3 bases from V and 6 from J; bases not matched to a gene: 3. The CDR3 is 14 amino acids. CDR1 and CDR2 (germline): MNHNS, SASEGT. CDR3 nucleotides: TGTGCCAGCAGTGACTTGACTAGCGCCGGGGAGCTGTTTTTT. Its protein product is CASSDLTSAGELFF.

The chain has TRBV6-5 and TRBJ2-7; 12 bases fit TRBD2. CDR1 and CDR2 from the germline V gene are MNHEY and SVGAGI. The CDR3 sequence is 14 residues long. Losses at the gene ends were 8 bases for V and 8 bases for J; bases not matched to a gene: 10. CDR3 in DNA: TGTGCCAGCCAGTCTTTGGGACTAGCGGGTAAGCAGTACTTC. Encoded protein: CASQSLGLAGKQYF.

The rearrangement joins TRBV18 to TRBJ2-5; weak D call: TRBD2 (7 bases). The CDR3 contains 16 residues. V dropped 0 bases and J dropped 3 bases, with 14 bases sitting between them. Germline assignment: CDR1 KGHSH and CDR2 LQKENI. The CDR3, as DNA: TGTGCCAGCTCACCACCGGGAGGGGGTATTAAAGAGACCCAGTACTTC. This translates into CASSPPGGGIKETQYF. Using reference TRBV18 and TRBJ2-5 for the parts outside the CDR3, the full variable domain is NAGVMQNPRHLVRRRGQEARLRCSPMKGHSHVYWYRQLPEEGLKFMVYLQKENIIDESGMPKERFSAEFPKEGPSILRIQQVVRGDSAAYFCASSPPGGGIKETQYFGPGTRLLVL.

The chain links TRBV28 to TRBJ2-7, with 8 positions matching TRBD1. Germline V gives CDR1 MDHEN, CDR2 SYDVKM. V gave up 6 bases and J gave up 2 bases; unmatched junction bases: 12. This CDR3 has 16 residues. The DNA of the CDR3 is TGTGCCAGCAGACTTATTAGACAGGGGACGACCTACGAGCAGTACTTC. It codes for CASRLIRQGTTYEQYF.

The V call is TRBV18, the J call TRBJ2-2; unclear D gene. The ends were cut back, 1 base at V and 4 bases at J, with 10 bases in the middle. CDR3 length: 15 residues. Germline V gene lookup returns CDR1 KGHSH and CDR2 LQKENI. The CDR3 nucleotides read TGTGCCAGCTCACCACGGTCCGAGGCCACCGGGGAGCTGTTTTTT. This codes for CASSPRSEATGELFF.

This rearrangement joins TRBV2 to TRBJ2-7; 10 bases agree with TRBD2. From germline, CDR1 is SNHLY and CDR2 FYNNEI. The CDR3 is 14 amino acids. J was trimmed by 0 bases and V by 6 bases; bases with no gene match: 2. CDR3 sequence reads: CASRRLAGSYEQYF. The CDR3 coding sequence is TGTGCCAGCAGACGACTAGCGGGCTCCTACGAGCAGTACTTC.

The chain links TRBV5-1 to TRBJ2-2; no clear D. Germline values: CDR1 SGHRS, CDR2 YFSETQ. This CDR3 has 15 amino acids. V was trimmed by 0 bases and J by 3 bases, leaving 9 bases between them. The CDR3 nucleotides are TGCGCCAGCAGCTTGGATCGGCAGGACACCGGGGAGCTGTTTTTT. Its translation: CASSLDRQDTGELFF.

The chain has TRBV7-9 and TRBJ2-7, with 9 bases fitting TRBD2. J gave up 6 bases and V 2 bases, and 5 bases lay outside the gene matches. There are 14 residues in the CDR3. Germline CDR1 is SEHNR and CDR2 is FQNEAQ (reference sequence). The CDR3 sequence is CASSLRGLASEQYF. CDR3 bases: TGTGCCAGCAGCTTAAGGGGACTAGCTTCCGAGCAGTACTTC.

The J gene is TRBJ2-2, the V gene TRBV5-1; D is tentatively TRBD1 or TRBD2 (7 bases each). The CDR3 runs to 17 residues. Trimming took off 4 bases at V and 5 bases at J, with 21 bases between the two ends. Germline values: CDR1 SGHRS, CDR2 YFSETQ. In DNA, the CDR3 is TGCGCCAGCAGCCCCCAGGGGGAGGGGGCAGGTACCGGGGAGCTGTTTTTT. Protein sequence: CASSPQGEGAGTGELFF.

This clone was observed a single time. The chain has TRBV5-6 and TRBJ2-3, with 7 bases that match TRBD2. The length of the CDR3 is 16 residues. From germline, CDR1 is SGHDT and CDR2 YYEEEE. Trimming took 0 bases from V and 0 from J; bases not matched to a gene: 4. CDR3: CASSLVAGVSTDTQYF. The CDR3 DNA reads TGTGCCAGCAGCTTGGTCGCGGGAGTGAGCACAGATACGCAGTATTTT.

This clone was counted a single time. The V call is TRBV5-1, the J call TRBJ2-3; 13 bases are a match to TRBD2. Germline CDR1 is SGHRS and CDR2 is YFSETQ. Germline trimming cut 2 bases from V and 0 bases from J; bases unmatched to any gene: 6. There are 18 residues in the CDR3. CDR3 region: CASSLLAGGVLSTDTQYF. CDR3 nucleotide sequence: TGCGCCAGCAGCTTACTAGCGGGAGGGGTACTTAGCACAGATACGCAGTATTTT.

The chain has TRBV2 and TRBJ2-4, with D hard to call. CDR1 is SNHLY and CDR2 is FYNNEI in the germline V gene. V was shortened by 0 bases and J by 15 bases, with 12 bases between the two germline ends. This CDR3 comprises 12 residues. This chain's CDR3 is CASSEAVPALYF. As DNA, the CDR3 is TGTGCCAGCAGTGAAGCGGTCCCGGCCCTGTACTTC.

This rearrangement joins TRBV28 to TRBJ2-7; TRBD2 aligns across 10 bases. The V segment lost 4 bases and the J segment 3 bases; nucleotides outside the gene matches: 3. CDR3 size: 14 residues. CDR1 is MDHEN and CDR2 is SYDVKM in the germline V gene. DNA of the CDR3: TGTGCCAGCAGTTGGACTAGCGGAGTCTACGAGCAGTACTTC. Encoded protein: CASSWTSGVYEQYF.

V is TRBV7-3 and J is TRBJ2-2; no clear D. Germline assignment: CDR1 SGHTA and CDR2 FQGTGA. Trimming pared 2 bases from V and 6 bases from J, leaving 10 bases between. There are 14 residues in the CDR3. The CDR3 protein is CASSLGGGPGELFF. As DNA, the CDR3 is TGTGCCAGCAGCTTAGGCGGTGGCCCCGGGGAGCTGTTTTTT.

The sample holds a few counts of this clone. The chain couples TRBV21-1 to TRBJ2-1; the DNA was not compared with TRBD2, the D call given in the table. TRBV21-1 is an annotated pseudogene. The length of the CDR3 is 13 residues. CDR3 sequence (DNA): TGTGCCAGCAGCAAAGTTCGGGGGAATGAGCAGTTCTTC. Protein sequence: CASSKVRGNEQFF.

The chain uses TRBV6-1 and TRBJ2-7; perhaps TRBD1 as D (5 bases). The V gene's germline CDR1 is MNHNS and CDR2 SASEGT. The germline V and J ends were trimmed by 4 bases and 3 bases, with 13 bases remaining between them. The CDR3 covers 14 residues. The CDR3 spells CASSVSDTLYEQYF. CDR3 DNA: TGTGCCAGCAGTGTATCGGACACACTCTACGAGCAGTACTTC.

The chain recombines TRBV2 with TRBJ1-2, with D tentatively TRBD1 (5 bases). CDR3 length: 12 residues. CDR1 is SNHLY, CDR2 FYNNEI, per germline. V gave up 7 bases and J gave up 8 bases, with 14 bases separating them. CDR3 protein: CASKDDGAGYTF. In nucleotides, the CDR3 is TGTGCCAGCAAGGACGACGGGGCGGGCTACACCTTC. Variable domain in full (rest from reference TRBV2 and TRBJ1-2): EPEVTQTPSHQVTQMGQEVILRCVPISNHLYFYWYRQILGQKVEFLVSFYNNEISEKSEIFDDQFSVERPDGSNFTLKIRSTKLEDSAMYFCASKDDGAGYTFGSGTRLTVV.

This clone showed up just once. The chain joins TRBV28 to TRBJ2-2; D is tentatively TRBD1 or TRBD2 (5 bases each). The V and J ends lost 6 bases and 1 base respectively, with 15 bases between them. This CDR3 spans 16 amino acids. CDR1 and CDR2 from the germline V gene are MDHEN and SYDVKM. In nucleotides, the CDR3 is TGTGCCAGCAGCCCGGGGTGGCAGGGGAACACCGGGGAGCTGTTTTTT. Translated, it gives CASSPGWQGNTGELFF.

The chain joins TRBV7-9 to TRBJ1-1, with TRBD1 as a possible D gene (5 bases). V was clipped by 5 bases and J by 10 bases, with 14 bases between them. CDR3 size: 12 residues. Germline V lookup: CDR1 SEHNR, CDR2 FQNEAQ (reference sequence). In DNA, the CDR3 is TGTGCCAGCAGCCCCTTCATGGGGACAGCTTTCTTT. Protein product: CASSPFMGTAFF.

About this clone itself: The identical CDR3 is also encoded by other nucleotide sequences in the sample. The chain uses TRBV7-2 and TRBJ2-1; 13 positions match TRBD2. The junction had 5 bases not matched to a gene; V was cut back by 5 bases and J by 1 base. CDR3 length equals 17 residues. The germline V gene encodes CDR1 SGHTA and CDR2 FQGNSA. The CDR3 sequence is CASSPGTSGISYNEQFF. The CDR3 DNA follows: TGTGCCAGCAGCCCCGGGACTAGCGGGATATCCTACAATGAGCAGTTCTTC.